This T cell receptor (beta chain) was profiled in a study of cytomegalovirus exposure and HLA in healthy donors. Study-wide findings and caveats: The majority of CMV-associated TCR beta chains were reported as apparently HLA-restricted in a later analysis. From TCR beta sequences, most subjects' HLA-A and HLA-B alleles were reportedly predicted accurately.

Donors were ostensibly healthy at sampling, although undocumented immune exposures were probable. A note on this clone: Its antigen remains unknown.

The V end lost 6 bases, the J end lost 0 bases, and 12 bases lay between the germline ends. Germline V CDR1 and CDR2: MNHNS, SASEGT. This CDR3 comprises 15 residues. Primers for the PCR totalled 60 Vbeta and 13 Jbeta. Produced via immunoSEQ multiplex PCR; TCRdb's table is partial and in-frame only. The table has around 62,000 clones, about three quarters seen once. The rearrangement uses TRBV6-1 and TRBJ1-5; the D is unclear. Input material: PBMCs. The sequence was collected from a man in his forties in good health and CMV-seronegative. DNA for the CDR3: TGTGCCAGCAGGGCAGGCGATTATAGCAATCAGCCCCAGCATTTT. This gives the protein CASRAGDYSNQPQHF.